This TCR beta chain was sequenced for a study of CD8+CD57+ T cells in acquired aplastic anemia. For the study at large: The average for DNA from sorted CD4+ and CD8+ cells was 3.2 ug. General observations from the study: A significant difference in CD8+ Simpson's diversity between patients and controls was not found.

This clonotype was seen at least ten times. Its antigen is undetermined. The germline CDR1 and CDR2 sequences are WNHNN and SYGVQD (reference sequence). Trimming cost V 0 bases and J 5 bases, with 7 bases left between them. There are 13 residues in the CDR3. Genomic DNA, serving as template, underwent TCR beta VDJ and CDR3 profiling. TCRdb processed the reads anew with MiXCR; each CDR3 protein has one entry. This repertoire shows 100,000 to 120,000 distinct CDR3 sequences, 40% to 60% found once; its top ten account for 30% to 35%. The chain couples TRBV10-1 to TRBJ2-5, with unresolved D. The clonotype comes from a human donor in good health, serving as a control. Sequencing was done on a sample of sorted CD4+, CD8+, or CD8+CD57+ T cells (not recorded which) from PBMCs. The CDR3 is CASSESLRETQYF. The CDR3 bases are TGCGCCAGCAGTGAGTCCTTACGGGAGACCCAGTACTTC.